Listed below are T cell receptor beta chains from one sample, sequenced in a study of OX40 agonist ivuxolimab in advanced cancers. Method: immunoSEQ multiplex PCR; TCRdb's copy keeps in-frame clones and lacks some. The sample records approximately 100,000 clones, around 90% being singletons. The sequencing here drew on CD4+ or CD8+ T cells sorted from blood, taken in a trial of the OX40 agonist ivuxolimab. These receptors all come from an adult with an advanced solid tumor such as melanoma, head and neck, liver or kidney cancer. Both conserved end residues are part of each CDR3. The D gene is left open where the match is weak. A clone size is listed for some rows: how often the clone was seen (once, few, many), or a class if it is expanded.

D gene	V gene	clone size	J gene	CDR3 length	CDR3 protein	CDR3 DNA
TRBD1	TRBV29-1	.	TRBJ2-1	13	CSVSRTGDNEQFF	TGCAGCGTTAGCCGGACAGGGGACAATGAGCAGTTCTTC
TRBD2	TRBV11-2	.	TRBJ2-7	14	CASSPTSGTYEQYF	TGTGCCAGCAGCCCCACTAGCGGGACCTACGAGCAGTACTTC
.	TRBV5-1	once	TRBJ1-1	11	CASSLNTEAFF	TGCGCCAGCAGCTTGAACACTGAAGCTTTCTTT
.	TRBV5-6	.	TRBJ1-1	13	CASSFRGGTEAFF	TGTGCCAGCAGCTTTAGGGGGGGCACTGAAGCTTTCTTT
.	TRBV28	.	TRBJ1-1	14	CASSGPAGYTEAFF	TGTGCCAGCAGCGGACCGGCAGGGTACACTGAAGCTTTCTTT
TRBD2	TRBV28	.	TRBJ2-7	13	CASSLRGSYEQYF	TGTGCCAGCAGTTTGCGGGGGTCCTACGAGCAGTACTTC
TRBD2	TRBV27	once	TRBJ2-7	17	CASSLYPLAGGPYEQYF	TGTGCCAGCAGTTTATACCCCCTAGCGGGAGGACCCTACGAGCAGTACTTC
.	TRBV5-3	.	TRBJ2-1	15	CARRMLAVPLNEQFF	TGTGCCAGAAGGATGCTAGCTGTCCCTCTTAATGAGCAGTTCTTC
TRBD2	TRBV6-6	.	TRBJ2-7	14	CASTRTSGIAEQYF	TGTGCCAGCACCCGGACTAGCGGGATCGCCGAGCAGTACTTC
.	TRBV30	.	TRBJ1-5	14	CAWSRTVSNQPQHF	TGTGCCTGGAGCCGGACAGTTAGCAATCAGCCCCAGCATTTT
TRBD1	TRBV7-9	few	TRBJ2-5	15	CASSLGLTGKKTQYF	TGTGCCAGCAGCTTAGGGCTGACAGGGAAAAAGACCCAGTACTTC
.	TRBV15	.	TRBJ2-5	14	CATSVRRGLETQYF	TGTGCCACCAGCGTGAGGAGGGGCCTGGAGACCCAGTACTTC
.	TRBV5-8	.	TRBJ2-2	17	CASSVGSGTYNTGELFF	TGTGCCAGCAGCGTAGGATCCGGGACTTACAACACCGGGGAGCTGTTTTTT
.	TRBV7-9	.	TRBJ2-3	13	CASSHAPTDTQYF	TGTGCCAGCAGCCATGCACCCACAGATACGCAGTATTTT
.	TRBV7-9	.	TRBJ1-4	13	CASSLGRGEKLFF	TGTGCCAGCAGCTTAGGACGGGGGGAAAAACTGTTTTTT
.	TRBV5-1	.	TRBJ2-2	15	CASSLPPAHTGELFF	TGCGCCAGCAGCTTGCCCCCGGCCCACACCGGGGAGCTGTTTTTT
TRBD2	TRBV19	.	TRBJ2-1	14	CASTTSGSYNEQFF	TGTGCCAGTACTACTAGCGGATCCTACAATGAGCAGTTCTTC
.	TRBV7-3	.	TRBJ2-7	12	CASSLGSYEQYF	TGTGCCAGCAGCTTAGGGTCCTACGAGCAGTACTTC
.	TRBV11-2	once	TRBJ2-1	17	CASSLRVATSTYNEQFF	TGTGCCAGCAGCTTAAGAGTAGCGACCTCCACATACAATGAGCAGTTCTTC
TRBD1	TRBV2	.	TRBJ2-7	14	CASSTQGDAYEQYF	TGTGCCAGCAGTACCCAGGGGGATGCCTACGAGCAGTACTTC
.	TRBV7-9	once	TRBJ2-1	13	CASSPRSYNEQFF	TGTGCCAGCAGCCCCCGCTCCTACAATGAGCAGTTCTTC
.	TRBV28	.	TRBJ1-1	11	CASSFWGEAFF	TGTGCCAGCAGTTTCTGGGGTGAAGCTTTCTTT
.	TRBV6-5	.	TRBJ1-3	12	CASSSQVGTIYF	TGTGCCAGCAGTTCACAGGTTGGCACCATATATTTT
.	TRBV6-5	.	TRBJ2-1	14	CASRTRPHSNEQFF	TGTGCCAGCAGAACCCGCCCACACAGCAATGAGCAGTTCTTC
.	TRBV5-4	.	TRBJ2-1	14	CASSWSPTDNEQFF	TGTGCCAGCAGCTGGTCTCCTACGGATAATGAGCAGTTCTTC
.	TRBV11-3	.	TRBJ2-3	14	CASSLVYGTDTQYF	TGTGCCAGCAGCTTAGTTTACGGGACAGATACGCAGTATTTT
TRBD2	TRBV5-8	.	TRBJ2-1	16	CASSSPGGRGGNEQFF	TGTGCCAGCAGCTCCCCGGGAGGGCGAGGGGGGAATGAGCAGTTCTTC
.	TRBV15	.	TRBJ2-7	15	CATSRDLAGSYEQYF	TGTGCCACCAGCAGAGATTTGGCAGGCTCCTACGAGCAGTACTTC
.	TRBV28	.	TRBJ2-5	13	CASSRSTGETQYF	TGTGCCAGCAGTCGCTCCACAGGAGAGACCCAGTACTTC
TRBD1	TRBV10-2	.	TRBJ1-5	15	CASRAGGGGNQPQHF	TGCGCCAGCAGGGCAGGGGGCGGTGGCAATCAGCCCCAGCATTTT
.	TRBV28	.	TRBJ1-1	15	CASSLGGGLNTEAFF	TGTGCCAGCAGTTTAGGCGGAGGGCTGAACACTGAAGCTTTCTTT
TRBD1	TRBV11-2	.	TRBJ2-2	15	CASSLQGANTGELFF	TGTGCCAGCAGCTTACAGGGGGCGAACACCGGGGAGCTGTTTTTT
TRBD1	TRBV7-9	.	TRBJ2-7	15	CASTLSPGQGYEQYF	TGTGCCAGCACCCTATCACCGGGACAGGGGTACGAGCAGTACTTC
.	TRBV4-3	once	TRBJ2-7	15	CASSRVPGPKYEQYF	TGCGCCAGCAGCCGAGTACCGGGTCCAAAGTACGAGCAGTACTTC
TRBD1	TRBV6-6	.	TRBJ1-3	15	CASSYSSTGGNTIYF	TGTGCCAGCAGTTACTCGTCGACAGGGGGAAACACCATATATTTT
.	TRBV7-9	.	TRBJ2-5	13	CAYRRGPGETQYF	TGTGCCTACCGGCGGGGGCCTGGAGAGACCCAGTACTTC
.	TRBV7-9	.	TRBJ2-7	13	CASSLGQYYEQYF	TGTGCCAGCAGCTTAGGACAGTACTACGAGCAGTACTTC
TRBD1	TRBV11-3	.	TRBJ2-7	13	CASSPGQQHEQYF	TGTGCCAGCAGCCCGGGACAGCAACACGAGCAGTACTTC
TRBD1	TRBV15	.	TRBJ2-1	15	CATSHAGQGGNEQFF	TGTGCCACCAGCCACGCGGGACAGGGCGGGAATGAGCAGTTCTTC
.	TRBV6-6	.	TRBJ1-5	13	CASRHKETQPQHF	TGTGCCAGCAGACATAAAGAGACCCAGCCCCAGCATTTT
.	TRBV7-2	once	TRBJ1-3	16	CASSSSSTVSGNTIYF	TGTGCCAGCAGCTCCTCCTCGACAGTCTCTGGAAACACCATATATTTT
TRBD1	TRBV29-1	.	TRBJ1-5	12	CSVGTGSQPQHF	TGCAGCGTCGGGACAGGGAGTCAGCCCCAGCATTTT
.	TRBV4-2	.	TRBJ2-7	15	CASSQGDGAGYEQYF	TGTGCCAGCAGCCAAGGAGATGGAGCGGGCTACGAGCAGTACTTC
TRBD2	TRBV7-9	.	TRBJ2-3	16	CASSLTSGVSTDTQYF	TGTGCCAGCAGCTTGACTAGCGGGGTCAGCACAGATACGCAGTATTTT
.	TRBV19	.	TRBJ1-4	14	CASSRTTPGEKLFF	TGTGCCAGTAGTCGGACCACACCAGGGGAAAAACTGTTTTTT
TRBD1	TRBV7-2	.	TRBJ1-1	17	CASSFRSSGQGITEAFF	TGTGCCAGCAGCTTTCGGTCTTCGGGACAGGGAATAACTGAAGCTTTCTTT
TRBD2	TRBV30	.	TRBJ2-1	18	CAWSHPGLAGGPFGEQFF	TGTGCCTGGTCCCATCCGGGACTAGCGGGAGGGCCTTTCGGGGAGCAGTTCTTC